The 15 T cell receptor beta chains given below trace back to one sample, sequenced in a study of regulatory T cells in long-lasting Graves disease (dated by TCRdb to the early 2020s). Preparation of the library involved multiplex PCR. For sequencing, an Illumina HiSeq 4000 was employed. TCR beta libraries were built with iRepertoire HTBI primers and Arm-PCR amplification of CDR3 regions. TCRdb applied fastp at Q25 and MiXCR to the public reads, then kept only in-frame beta chains. Rows merge per CDR3 protein into single entries with the most common DNA and genes. The sample table shows around 400,000 distinct CDR3 sequences, and roughly 16% are seen once. Approximately 21% of the sample rests with the top ten. The meaning of the sample's time point label: newly diagnosed GD, antithyroid drugs for less than 3 months. For both TCR sequencing and RNA sequencing, RNA was extracted from PBMCs using TRIzol.

The sample consisted of peripheral blood mononuclear cells (PBMCs), taken at new diagnosis, from a patient treated with antithyroid drugs. The origin of the receptors is a female donor with Graves disease.

The chain is built from TRBV20-1 and TRBJ2-1; TRBD2 agrees at 9 bases. The CDR3 length is 15 residues. V shed 1 base, J shed 2 bases, and the junction held 3 bases outside the gene matches. Germline assignment: CDR1 DFQATT and CDR2 SNEGSKA (reference sequence). The CDR3 bases are TGCAGTGCTAGAGGTGTAGCGGGAGCCTACAATGAGCAGTTCTTC. This gives the protein CSARGVAGAYNEQFF.

This clonotype has ten or more counts. This sequence joins TRBV30 and TRBJ2-7; 9 bases line up with TRBD2. With 0 bases clipped from V and 2 bases from J, the junction kept 5 bases outside the gene matches. CDR1 is GTSNPN, CDR2 SVGIG, per germline (reference sequence). The CDR3 has 15 amino acids. CDR3 residues: CAWSVLAGDPYEQYF. The CDR3 DNA reads TGTGCCTGGAGTGTATTAGCGGGAGACCCCTACGAGCAGTACTTC.

This clonotype was seen at least ten times. V usage is TRBV4-3 and J usage is TRBJ2-2; D might be TRBD1 (8 bases). CDR1 is LGHNA, CDR2 YSLEER, per germline. V was clipped by 8 bases and J by 7 bases, with 14 bases between them. This CDR3 is built from 13 residues. In DNA form, the CDR3 reads TGCGCCAGCTCTACAGGGGGGGACGGGGAGCTGTTTTTT. It yields the protein CASSTGGDGELFF.

This clonotype was observed many times. The chain employs TRBV9 and TRBJ2-7, with 10 bases fitting TRBD2. Germline loops: CDR1 SGDLS, CDR2 YYNGEE. With 4 bases clipped from V and 4 bases from J, the junction kept 8 bases outside the gene matches. The CDR3 runs 15 residues. The chain's CDR3 is CASSPRLAGVYEQYF. DNA of the CDR3: TGTGCCAGCAGCCCCCGGCTAGCGGGAGTATACGAGCAGTACTTC.

As regards this clonotype: This likely traces to a read error, being one base from a far larger clone. This chain links TRBV2 with TRBJ2-5; TRBD1 is a possible D gene (5 bases). Germline assignment: CDR1 SNHLY and CDR2 FYNNEI. CDR3 length equals 16 residues. The DNA of the CDR3 is TGTGCCAGCAGTTCCTCCTCCGGACAACGCCAAGGGACCCAGTACTTC. Encoded protein: CASSSSSGQRQGTQYF.

This clonotype was seen repeatedly, ten times or more. The chain recombines TRBV12-3 or TRBV12-4 with TRBJ2-2; D is uncertain. The CDR3 consists of 10 residues. The V and J ends lost 10 bases and 6 bases respectively, with 6 bases between them. The CDR3 protein is CAIVAGELFF. The CDR3 DNA is TGTGCCATCGTTGCCGGGGAGCTGTTTTTT.

This clonotype was observed at least ten times. V gene TRBV7-2 combines with J gene TRBJ2-7; 9 bases line up with TRBD2. CDR1 and CDR2 (germline): SGHTA, FQGNSA. J lost 3 bases, V lost 6 bases, and 3 bases had no gene match. The CDR3 has 13 amino acids. CDR3: CASRVREGYEQYF. DNA for the CDR3: TGTGCCAGCAGAGTGCGGGAGGGCTACGAGCAGTACTTC.

This clonotype has only a few counts. This chain uses TRBV6-1 with TRBJ1-5; TRBD1 might be the D (6 bases). The ends were cut back, 7 bases at V and 5 bases at J, with 18 bases in the middle. CDR3 length: 15 residues. Germline V gene data show CDR1 as MNHNS and CDR2 as SASEGT. The CDR3 sequence is CASTIGRQAYQPQHF. CDR3 DNA: TGTGCCAGCACTATCGGAAGACAGGCTTATCAGCCCCAGCATTTT.

This clonotype was picked up one time. This chain uses TRBV12-3 or TRBV12-4 with TRBJ2-7; unclear D gene. The V gene lost 8 bases and the J gene lost 8 bases, with 28 bases spanning the gap. This CDR3 region has 16 residues. As DNA, the CDR3 is TGTGCCAGCTCACCATACTCGACGCTCGAGAGCTTGCAGCAGTACTTC. Protein sequence: CASSPYSTLESLQQYF.

This clonotype was counted many times. The chain recombines TRBV9 with TRBJ1-6; TRBD1 aligns across 8 bases. Germline V gives CDR1 SGDLS, CDR2 YYNGEE. Trimming at V came to 5 bases and at J to 6 bases, leaving 4 bases not matched to a gene. The CDR3 covers 14 residues. CDR3 bases: TGTGCCAGCAGGGGGGACAGGCTTAATTCACCCCTCCACTTT. It is translated as CASRGDRLNSPLHF.

This clonotype was seen a few times. The J gene is TRBJ1-2, the V gene TRBV6-2 or TRBV6-3, with D uncertain. CDR1 is MNHEY and CDR2 is SVGEGT in the germline V gene. Trimming left V 0 bases short and J 8 bases short, with 7 bases between. The CDR3 is made up of 12 amino acids. CDR3 sequence reads: CASSYSEEGYTF. The CDR3 nucleotides read TGTGCCAGCAGTTACTCGGAGGAAGGCTACACCTTC.

This clonotype was recorded many times. V usage is TRBV27 and J usage is TRBJ1-6, with 8 positions matching TRBD1. The CDR3 extends over 19 amino acids. Looked up from germline, CDR1 is MNHEY and CDR2 is SMNVEV (reference sequence). V was clipped by 2 bases and J by 0 bases; unmatched bases: 9. CDR3 region: CASSLTTTGANSYNSPLHF. The CDR3 nucleotides read TGTGCCAGCAGTTTAACCACGACAGGGGCCAACTCCTATAATTCACCCCTCCACTTT.

This clonotype showed up many times. V gene TRBV6-1 combines with J gene TRBJ1-1, with D hard to call. Deletions cut 6 bases from V and 0 bases from J, with 5 bases between. Germline V lookup: CDR1 MNHNS, CDR2 SASEGT. The CDR3 length is 12 residues. The CDR3: CASRRLNTEAFF. The CDR3 bases are TGTGCCAGCAGAAGGTTGAACACTGAAGCTTTCTTT.

The chain recombines TRBV20-1 with TRBJ2-1, with 8 positions matching TRBD2. The J segment lost 3 bases and the V segment lost 0 bases, leaving 13 bases of the junction unmatched. Germline assignment: CDR1 DFQATT and CDR2 SNEGSKA (reference sequence). The CDR3 is 18 amino acids. The DNA for the CDR3 is TGCAGTGCTAGAGATGAGGCGGCGGGGGGTGGCCTCTACAATGAGCAGTTCTTC. This codes for CSARDEAAGGGLYNEQFF.

This clonotype was counted ten times or more. V and J are TRBV7-2 and TRBJ1-6, with TRBD1 as a possible D gene (5 bases). CDR3 size: 18 residues. Germline CDR1 is SGHTA and CDR2 is FQGNSA. The V gene lost 3 bases and the J gene lost 9 bases, with 24 bases spanning the gap. Here the CDR3 reads CASSFRIGWGTGSSPLHF. In nucleotides, the CDR3 is TGTGCCAGCAGCTTTCGGATTGGATGGGGCACGGGATCTTCACCCCTCCACTTT.